The clone carrying this T cell receptor (beta chain) was counted a few times. Its antigen remains unidentified. The source of the sample is a study of T cell repertoires in cytomegalovirus infection. Study overall: HLA-B-restricted CMV epitopes that are well studied, plus recently identified HLA-C-restricted ones, were used by the study. Signatures in public TCR beta sequences pointed to both CMV infection and matching HLA type.

General study results and limits: Cumulated frequencies of public TCR beta families served to identify carriers of CMV plus the relevant HLA. HLA-C-restricted, CMV-specific TCR beta clonotypes were dominant ex vivo.

TCRdb analysed the reads with MiXCR anew, one entry per CDR3 protein. The sample consists of roughly 500,000 distinct CDR3 sequences, approximately 46% of them appearing once. The source is a human donor in good health (CMV status not recorded). Some clones in this sample may be carry-over from other donors' samples. The material sequenced was cultured PBMCs, taken from culture after CMV antigen stimulation.

CDR3 region: CASTRQGYNSPLHF. CDR3 nucleotides: TGTGCCAGTACCAGACAGGGGTATAATTCACCCCTCCACTTT. The V and J genes are TRBV19 and TRBJ1-6; 8 bases are a match to TRBD1. V shed 7 bases and J 4 bases; nucleotides not matched to a gene: 3. Looked up from germline, CDR1 is LNHDA and CDR2 is SQIVND (reference sequence). This CDR3 has 14 residues.